The 7 T cell receptor beta chains in this list originate from one sample, sequenced in a study of blood T cells in healthy people across ages. The second PCR ran about 7 to 12 cycles with a sample-barcoded 5' primer and J-beta primers. TCRdb re-called the 5' RACE reads through MiXCR, storing one row per CDR3 protein. The sample has some 1.8 million distinct CDR3 sequences, about two fifths seen once. The sequenced sample consisted of blood. All receptors derive from a human donor in good health.

Regarding this clonotype: Germline is not matched at one junction end, which may reflect a read error. The chain carries TRBV6-2 or TRBV6-3 and TRBJ1-5, with TRBD1 matching 9 bases. The germline V gene encodes CDR1 MNHEY and CDR2 SVGEGT. The CDR3 loop spans 15 amino acids. The CDR3 spells CASRKDRGVNQPQHF. CDR3 nucleotides: TGCGCCAGCAGGAAGGACAGGGGCGTCAATCAGCCCCAGCATTTT.

The CDR3 coding sequence is TGTGCCAGCAGTTCCACAGCGAAGAGCAATCAGCCCCAGCATTTT. Amino acid sequence: CASSSTAKSNQPQHF. The V and J genes are TRBV7-9 and TRBJ1-5; unclear D gene. Germline values: CDR1 SEHNR, CDR2 FQNEAQ (reference sequence). V lost 6 bases, J lost 1 base, and 13 bases lay in between. There are 15 residues in the CDR3.

The chain carries TRBV29-1 and TRBJ2-1; D remains ambiguous. CDR3 size: 15 residues. Trimming pared 0 bases from V and 5 bases from J, leaving 14 bases between. Germline CDR1 reads SQVTM; CDR2 reads ANQGSEA. The CDR3 loop reads CSVEDPSLGNNEQFF. The CDR3 region has the DNA TGCAGCGTTGAAGATCCCTCTTTGGGGAACAATGAGCAGTTCTTC.

CDR3 bases: TGTGCCAGCAGTTATATCCCCCCTGAGGGGCAGTTCTTC. This gives the protein CASSYIPPEGQFF. The chain has TRBV6-2 or TRBV6-3 and TRBJ2-1; maybe TRBD2 (5 bases). Per the germline V gene, CDR1 is MNHEY and CDR2 is SVGEGT. The CDR3 runs to 13 residues. V dropped 3 bases and J dropped 12 bases, with 15 bases sitting between them.

The chain uses TRBV29-1 and TRBJ2-1, with 13 bases aligning to TRBD2. After removal of 7 bases from V and 7 bases from J, the junction contained 7 bases not matched to a gene. This CDR3 has 14 residues. Germline V CDR1 and CDR2: SQVTM, ANQGSEA. CDR3 in amino acids: CSGVLAGGHNEQFF. CDR3 bases: TGCAGCGGTGTACTAGCGGGGGGGCATAATGAGCAGTTCTTC.

This clonotype has only a few counts. The chain employs TRBV11-2 and TRBJ2-1, with D possibly matching TRBD2 (5 bases). V dropped 4 bases and J dropped 4 bases, with 5 bases sitting between them. CDR1 SGHAT and CDR2 FQNNGV come from the germline V gene. The CDR3 is 12 residues long. The CDR3 reads CASSWRYNEQFF. CDR3 DNA sequence: TGTGCCAGCAGCTGGAGGTACAATGAGCAGTTCTTC.

The rearrangement links TRBV6-6 to TRBJ1-5, with 7 nucleotides matching TRBD1. V shed 8 bases and J 4 bases; nucleotides not matched to a gene: 5. Germline loops: CDR1 MNHNY, CDR2 SVGAGI (reference sequence). The CDR3 consists of 13 residues. CDR3 sequence (DNA): TGTGCCAGCCAAACGGACAGGAATCAGCCCCAGCATTTT. Its translation is CASQTDRNQPQHF.